This T cell receptor beta chain was retrieved from a study of cytomegalovirus exposure and HLA in healthy donors. As for this clone: Its antigen is currently unknown.

The CDR3 has 14 amino acids. Trimming removed 6 bases from V and 0 bases from J; junction bases left unmatched: 3. The germline V gene encodes CDR1 SGHTA and CDR2 FQGNSA. Overall study results and limits: A later analysis showed TCR association rates differing by HLA locus, peaking at DRB1 and lowest at HLA-C.

PCR primers comprised 60 Vbeta and 13 Jbeta primers. Generated by immunoSEQ multiplex PCR, the TCRdb table keeps only in-frame clones and is missing some. In the table there are 150,000 to 200,000 clones, roughly three quarters of which are singletons. V and J are TRBV7-2 and TRBJ1-1; 8 bases are a match to TRBD1. Sequenced input: PBMCs. The source of this sequence is a middle-aged woman in good health and CMV-seronegative. The DNA for the CDR3 is TGTGCCAGCAGACCGACAGGGGTGAACACTGAAGCTTTCTTT. Its protein product is CASRPTGVNTEAFF.